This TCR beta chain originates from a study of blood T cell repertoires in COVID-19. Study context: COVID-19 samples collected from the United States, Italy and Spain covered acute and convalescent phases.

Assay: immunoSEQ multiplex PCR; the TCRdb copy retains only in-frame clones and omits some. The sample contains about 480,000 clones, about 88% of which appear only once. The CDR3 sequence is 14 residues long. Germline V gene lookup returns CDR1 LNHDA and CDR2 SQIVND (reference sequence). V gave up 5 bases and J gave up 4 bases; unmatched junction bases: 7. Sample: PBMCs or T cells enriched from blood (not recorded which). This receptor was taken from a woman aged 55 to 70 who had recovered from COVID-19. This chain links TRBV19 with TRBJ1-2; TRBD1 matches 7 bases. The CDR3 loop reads CASSARDRLYGYTF. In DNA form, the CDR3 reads TGTGCCAGTAGTGCCCGGGACAGACTCTATGGCTACACCTTC. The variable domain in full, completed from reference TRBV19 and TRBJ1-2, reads DGGITQSPKYLFRKEGQNVTLSCEQNLNHDAMYWYRQDPGQGLRLIYYSQIVNDFQKGDIAEGYSVSREKKESFPLTVTSAQKNPTAFYLCASSARDRLYGYTFGSGTRLTVV.